This T cell receptor (beta chain) emerged from a study of type 1 regulatory T cells. Study-wide background: This in vitro CD4 product, T-allo10, is enriched for Tr1 cells and alloantigen-specific.

This clonotype was detected ten times or more. TCRdb analysed the reads with MiXCR anew, one entry per CDR3 protein. The sample contains about 20,000 distinct CDR3 sequences, 10% of which appear only once. The germline gives CDR1 LGHDT, CDR2 YNNKEL (reference sequence). The CDR3 has 13 residues. V lost 2 bases, J lost 5 bases, and 8 bases lay in between. This clonotype was obtained from a human donor in good health. The sequencing sample was made of CD4+ T cells, either the whole sample or a sorted fraction (not recorded which). The V and J genes are TRBV3-1 and TRBJ2-3; D gene unclear. CDR3 sequence (DNA): TGTGCCAGCAGCCAAAATTCAGTAGATACGCAGTATTTT. This codes for CASSQNSVDTQYF.